The 26 T cell receptor beta chains in this list originate from one sample, sequenced in a study of T cell changes during pregnancy in multiple sclerosis (dated by TCRdb to between 2018 and 2021). The library relied on the immunoSEQ multiplex PCR assay. TCRdb obtained this table from immuneACCESS and retained in-frame rearrangements with V and J assigned. These tables miss some clones; where compared with another copy, unresolved V genes account for less than half of the shortfall, and the remainder is unexplained. The sample table lists over 85,000 clones, around 92% of them with a count of one. About 1.6% of the sample is taken by the ten largest. The specimen comprised peripheral blood, sampled after pregnancy. The receptors were gathered from a female donor in good health, enrolled as a control in a pregnancy study.

The chain employs TRBV19 and TRBJ1-1; no definite D call. V shed 4 bases and J shed 3 bases, with 9 bases lying between them. The CDR3 sequence is 13 residues long. Germline lookup yields CDR1 LNHDA and CDR2 SQIVND (reference sequence). CDR3 bases: TGTGCCAGTAGTAGCCGCCCAGACACTGAAGCTTTCTTT. It translates to CASSSRPDTEAFF.

This clone was observed a handful of times. The chain uses TRBV28 and TRBJ1-1; D perhaps matches TRBD1 (6 bases). The ends were cut back, 4 bases at V and 1 base at J, with 13 bases in the middle. The CDR3 spans 15 residues. The V gene's germline CDR1 is MDHEN and CDR2 SYDVKM. CDR3 nucleotide sequence: TGTGCCAGCAGTTCGTCGACAGGCGGGAACACTGAAGCTTTCTTT. Its translation is CASSSSTGGNTEAFF.

The chain has TRBV19 and TRBJ2-7; 8 bases are shared with TRBD1. The CDR3 has 14 amino acids. Germline V gene data show CDR1 as LNHDA and CDR2 as SQIVND (reference sequence). V was pared by 7 bases and J by 2 bases, with 7 bases of the junction left unmatched. This CDR3 reads CASIQGQAPYEQYF. As DNA, the CDR3 is TGTGCCAGTATTCAGGGACAGGCCCCCTACGAGCAGTACTTC.

CDR3 DNA: TGTGCCAGCAGTTTGGGGGGGACAGGGGGCGCGTCATATCAGCCCCAGCATTTT. This gives the protein CASSLGGTGGASYQPQHF. This chain uses TRBV28 with TRBJ1-5; TRBD1 matches at 12 bases. CDR1 and CDR2 from the germline V gene are MDHEN and SYDVKM. Trimming cost V 3 bases and J 5 bases; bases outside gene matches: 11. This CDR3 comprises 18 residues.

This chain connects TRBV6-5 to TRBJ1-2; 8 bases are shared with TRBD1. V dropped 0 bases and J dropped 5; count of bases not matched to a gene: 8. Germline CDR1 MNHEY, CDR2 SVGAGI. This CDR3 has 16 residues. CDR3 region: CASSYSRQGTRYGYTF. Here the CDR3 DNA reads TGTGCCAGCAGTTACTCCCGACAGGGGACGAGGTATGGCTACACCTTC.

J is TRBJ1-4 and V is TRBV19; unclear D gene. Trimming removed 9 bases from V and 0 bases from J, with 8 bases in between. The germline V gene has CDR1 LNHDA and CDR2 SQIVND (reference sequence). There are 13 residues in the CDR3. CDR3 nucleotide sequence: TGTGCCAGCCACGGGTCAACTAATGAAAAACTGTTTTTT. Protein product: CASHGSTNEKLFF.

As regards this clone: Compared with germline, one end of the junction differs, possibly owing to a read error. The chain employs TRBV7-6 and TRBJ1-6, with 8 bases matching TRBD1. CDR3 size: 15 residues. CDR1 SGHVS and CDR2 FNYEAQ come from the germline V gene. This CDR3 is CASSVAQGAHSPLHF. In DNA form, the CDR3 reads TGTGCCAGCAGCGTAGCGCAGGGGGCGCATTCACCCCTCCACTTT.

The chain combines TRBV28 with TRBJ1-2; 8 bases fit TRBD1. CDR1 and CDR2 (germline): MDHEN, SYDVKM. V lost 6 bases, J lost 4 bases, and 7 bases stayed unmatched. The CDR3 is made up of 14 amino acids. Here the CDR3 DNA reads TGTGCCAGCAGGCCGGGACAGGTAACCTATGGCTACACCTTC. As protein: CASRPGQVTYGYTF.

The table lists this clone with a count of one. V is TRBV9 and J is TRBJ2-4, with 11 bases matching TRBD1. The CDR3 loop spans 19 amino acids. Trimming took 1 base from V and 3 from J; bases not matched to a gene: 12. CDR1 and CDR2 (germline): SGDLS, YYNGEE. The CDR3 here is CASSVSPGQGGVGKNIQYF. CDR3 nucleotide sequence: TGTGCCAGCAGCGTATCCCCGGGACAGGGGGGAGTGGGCAAAAACATTCAGTACTTC.

J is TRBJ2-5 and V is TRBV5-6; D possibly corresponds to TRBD1 (6 bases). V gave up 1 base and J gave up 1 base, with 11 bases separating them. The germline gives CDR1 SGHDT, CDR2 YYEEEE. CDR3 size: 15 residues. The CDR3 nucleotides are TGTGCCAGCAGCTTGTGGGGGCTGGTCCAAGAGACCCAGTACTTC. Translation gives CASSLWGLVQETQYF.

The rearrangement uses TRBV4-1 and TRBJ1-2; D may be TRBD1 (6 bases). This CDR3 comprises 14 residues. CDR1 and CDR2 (germline): MGHRA, YSYEKL. V was pared by 4 bases and J by 4 bases, with 13 bases between. The CDR3 sequence: CASSPDSSGYGYTF. The CDR3 DNA reads TGCGCCAGCAGCCCGGACAGCTCGGGCTATGGCTACACCTTC.

Only one count was recorded for this clone. This rearrangement joins TRBV6-1 to TRBJ2-3; weak D call: TRBD2 (7 bases). Germline CDR1 reads MNHNS; CDR2 reads SASEGT. The CDR3 has 14 residues. The ends were cut back, 4 bases at V and 1 base at J, with 9 bases in the middle. CDR3 bases: TGTGCCAGCAGTGTGGGGGGGCGCACAGATACGCAGTATTTT. Residues: CASSVGGRTDTQYF.

This chain links TRBV30 with TRBJ1-2; TRBD1 might be the D (5 bases). CDR1 and CDR2 from the germline V gene are GTSNPN and SVGIG (reference sequence). The V end was cut by 3 bases, the J end by 7 bases, with 12 bases between. CDR3 length: 12 amino acids. The DNA of the CDR3 is TGTGCCTGGAGCCAAACTGGGGCTGGCTACACCTTC. Encoded protein: CAWSQTGAGYTF.

The chain links TRBV7-9 to TRBJ1-2, with TRBD1 matching 8 bases. Germline trimming cut 5 bases from V and 3 bases from J; bases unmatched to any gene: 2. The CDR3 loop spans 13 amino acids. CDR1 is SEHNR and CDR2 is FQNEAQ in the germline V gene (reference sequence). CDR3 amino acids: CASSPGGYYGYTF. The DNA for the CDR3 is TGTGCCAGCAGCCCAGGGGGCTACTATGGCTACACCTTC.

The V call is TRBV7-2, the J call TRBJ2-3; D is unresolved. This CDR3 is built from 14 residues. V lost 4 bases to trimming and J lost 1 base, with 9 bases between them. From germline, CDR1 is SGHTA and CDR2 FQGNSA. CDR3 loop: CASSSRRGTDTQYF. CDR3 DNA sequence: TGTGCCAGCAGCTCAAGACGGGGCACAGATACGCAGTATTTT.

The V and J genes are TRBV27 and TRBJ2-5; TRBD1 matches 9 bases. The CDR3 is 14 amino acids. Trimming at V came to 5 bases and at J to 5 bases, leaving 6 bases not matched to a gene. Germline CDR1 and CDR2: MNHEY and SMNVEV (reference sequence). CDR3 in amino acids: CASSPWTGAETQYF. The DNA of the CDR3 is TGTGCCAGCAGTCCATGGACAGGGGCCGAGACCCAGTACTTC.

This clone appeared a single time. The chain employs TRBV6-6 and TRBJ2-5, with 8 bases that match TRBD2. The CDR3 is 15 residues long. Per the germline V gene, CDR1 is MNHNY and CDR2 is SVGAGI (reference sequence). J gave up 2 bases and V 4 bases, and 6 bases lay outside the gene matches. CDR3 DNA: TGTGCCAGCAGTTTCCTAGCGGGCAGTCAAGAGACCCAGTACTTC. Translation gives CASSFLAGSQETQYF.

A word on this clone: Germline is not matched at one junction end, which may reflect a read error. The chain couples TRBV7-9 to TRBJ1-1; D is ambiguous. CDR3 length: 12 residues. Germline V gives CDR1 SEHNR, CDR2 FQNEAQ (reference sequence). The CDR3 loop is CTSSLDRTEAFF. Here the CDR3 DNA reads TGTACCAGCAGCTTAGACCGGACTGAAGCTTTCTTT.

This chain links TRBV7-3 with TRBJ2-1, with 7 nucleotides matching TRBD2. Germline values: CDR1 SGHTA, CDR2 FQGTGA. J lost 2 bases, V lost 5 bases, and 3 bases had no gene match. CDR3 size: 14 residues. The CDR3: CASSQAGPYNEQFF. In DNA form, the CDR3 reads TGTGCCAGCAGCCAAGCGGGGCCCTACAATGAGCAGTTCTTC.

This clone was seen once. The J gene is TRBJ2-7, the V gene TRBV7-2; TRBD1 matches 9 bases. Trimming at V came to 5 bases and at J to 3 bases, leaving 5 bases not matched to a gene. The V gene's germline CDR1 is SGHTA and CDR2 FQGNSA. The CDR3 extends over 14 amino acids. This chain's CDR3 is CASSPGQGDYEQYF. The CDR3 DNA follows: TGTGCCAGCAGCCCGGGACAGGGAGACTACGAGCAGTACTTC.

This chain connects TRBV2 to TRBJ2-5, with a possible D match to TRBD2 (5 bases). V was clipped by 1 base and J by 5 bases, with 14 bases between them. This CDR3 is 15 amino acids long. From germline, CDR1 is SNHLY and CDR2 FYNNEI. The CDR3: CASSEGGVPRETQYF. The CDR3 DNA reads as TGTGCCAGCAGTGAAGGGGGAGTGCCCAGGGAGACCCAGTACTTC.

V is TRBV5-1 and J is TRBJ1-2; perhaps TRBD1 as D (6 bases). Germline V CDR1 and CDR2: SGHRS, YFSETQ. The CDR3 runs 15 residues. The V and J ends lost 0 bases and 4 bases respectively, with 13 bases between them. Written as DNA, the CDR3 is TGCGCCAGCAGCTTGGATACCGGGGGGGCCTATGGCTACACCTTC. It yields the protein CASSLDTGGAYGYTF.

This chain links TRBV7-6 with TRBJ2-3; tentative D call: TRBD1 (5 bases). Germline CDR1 is SGHVS and CDR2 is FNYEAQ. The V gene lost 3 bases and the J gene lost 4 bases, with 11 bases spanning the gap. This CDR3 comprises 14 residues. The CDR3 region has the DNA TGTGCCAGCAGCTTCGGGCAGGGTGCAGATACGCAGTATTTT. Translation gives CASSFGQGADTQYF.

This clone is a singleton in its sample. The chain recombines TRBV5-4 with TRBJ2-5; 8 nucleotides align to TRBD2. With V trimmed by 2 bases and J by 3 bases, 6 bases remained unmatched. CDR1 SGHNT and CDR2 YYREEE come from the germline V gene (reference sequence). CDR3 length: 15 residues. The CDR3 region has the DNA TGTGCCAGCAGCTTTCGATTAGCGGGGAAAGAGACCCAGTACTTC. This gives the protein CASSFRLAGKETQYF.

Here the CDR3 DNA reads TGTGCCACCATCTCAGGGTCACAAGTGAACACTGAAGCTTTCTTT. Its translation is CATISGSQVNTEAFF. The chain joins TRBV15 to TRBJ1-1; the D gene is possibly TRBD1 (5 bases). The CDR3 runs 15 residues. CDR1 and CDR2 from the germline V gene are LNHNV and YYDKDF (reference sequence). Trimming took off 7 bases at V and 0 bases at J, with 15 bases between the two ends. Looking up the rest from reference TRBV15 and TRBJ1-1 gives the full variable domain: DAMVIQNPRYQVTQFGKPVTLSCSQTLNHNVMYWYQQKSSQAPKLLFHYYDKDFNNEADTPDNFQSRRPNTSFCFLDIRSPGLGDTAMYLCATISGSQVNTEAFFGQGTRLTVV.

V usage is TRBV4-3 and J usage is TRBJ1-1; TRBD1 matches 7 bases. Germline assignment: CDR1 LGHNA and CDR2 YSLEER. Trimming removed 0 bases from V and 6 bases from J; junction bases left unmatched: 7. The CDR3 length is 15 residues. The CDR3 here is CASSQERGRKAEAFF. The CDR3, as DNA: TGCGCCAGCAGCCAAGAAAGGGGGCGGAAGGCTGAAGCTTTCTTT.